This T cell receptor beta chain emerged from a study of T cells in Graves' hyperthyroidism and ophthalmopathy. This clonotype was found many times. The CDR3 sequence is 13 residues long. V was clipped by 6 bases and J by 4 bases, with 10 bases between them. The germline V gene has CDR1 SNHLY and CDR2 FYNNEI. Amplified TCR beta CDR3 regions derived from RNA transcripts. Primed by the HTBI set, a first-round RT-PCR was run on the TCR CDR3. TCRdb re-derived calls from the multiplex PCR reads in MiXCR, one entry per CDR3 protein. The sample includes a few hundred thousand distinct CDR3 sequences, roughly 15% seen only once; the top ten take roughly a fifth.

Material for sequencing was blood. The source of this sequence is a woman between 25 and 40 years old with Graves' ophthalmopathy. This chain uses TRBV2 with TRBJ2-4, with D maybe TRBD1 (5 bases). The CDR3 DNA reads TGTGCCAGCAGGCCGCAGGGTAAAAACATTCAGTACTTC. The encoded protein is CASRPQGKNIQYF.